Below, 17 T cell receptor beta chains from the same sample are listed, as sequenced in a study of OX40 agonist ivuxolimab in advanced cancers. Clones were sequenced by immunoSEQ multiplex PCR, and TCRdb holds only the in-frame ones, with some missing. The sample holds 60,000 or so clones, 70% to 85% seen once. Material: CD4+ or CD8+ T cells sorted from blood, obtained in a trial of the OX40 agonist ivuxolimab. The receptors were sampled from an adult with an advanced solid tumor such as melanoma, head and neck, liver or kidney cancer.

V gene TRBV19 combines with J gene TRBJ1-3; 7 bases map to TRBD1. The J segment lost 1 base and the V segment lost 5 bases, leaving 14 bases of the junction unmatched. Germline-derived CDR1 and CDR2 are LNHDA and SQIVND (reference sequence). The length of the CDR3 is 18 residues. The CDR3 bases are TGTGCCAGTAGTCTCCTCCCCGGGGACAGTCCTTCTGGAAACACCATATATTTT. It specifies CASSLLPGDSPSGNTIYF.

The rearrangement links TRBV5-6 to TRBJ1-2, with unresolved D. Germline V gives CDR1 SGHDT, CDR2 YYEEEE. The length of the CDR3 is 14 residues. Trimming stripped 2 bases from V and 6 bases from J, with 14 bases between. CDR3 amino acids: CASSFVRRADGYTF. The CDR3 region has the DNA TGTGCCAGCAGCTTTGTCCGGAGGGCCGATGGCTACACCTTC. Full variable domain (outside the CDR3, taken from reference TRBV5-6 and TRBJ1-2): DAGVTQSPTHLIKTRGQQVTLRCSPKSGHDTVSWYQQALGQGPQFIFQYYEEEERQRGNFPDRFSGHQFPNYSSELNVNALLLGDSALYLCASSFVRRADGYTFGSGTRLTVV.

This clone came up a few times. The gene calls are TRBV15 and TRBJ1-3; D unclear. The germline V and J ends were trimmed by 0 bases and 3 bases, with 9 bases remaining between them. CDR3 size: 15 residues. Germline-derived CDR1 and CDR2 are LNHNV and YYDKDF (reference sequence). The CDR3 bases are TGTGCCACCAGCAGAGATCGGGTTGGTGGAAACACCATATATTTT. It specifies CATSRDRVGGNTIYF.

The chain uses TRBV2 and TRBJ2-4; D perhaps matches TRBD2 (5 bases). Germline V gives CDR1 SNHLY, CDR2 FYNNEI. The CDR3 consists of 15 residues. V was cut by 3 bases and J by 0 bases, with 9 bases left in between. CDR3 sequence reads: CASSEDWLAKNIQYF. CDR3 sequence (DNA): TGTGCCAGCAGTGAGGACTGGTTAGCCAAAAACATTCAGTACTTC.

The gene calls are TRBV10-3 and TRBJ1-4; 10 nucleotides match TRBD1. This CDR3 has 15 amino acids. Germline lookup yields CDR1 ENHRY and CDR2 SYGVKD. Trimming at V came to 9 bases and at J to 0 bases, leaving 4 bases not matched to a gene. The CDR3 DNA reads as TGTGCCATTCGGGACAGGGGAGCAACTAATGAAAAACTGTTTTTT. Translating gives CAIRDRGATNEKLFF.

The chain combines TRBV19 with TRBJ1-3; possible D gene TRBD1, 5 bases. This CDR3 region has 15 residues. Looked up from germline, CDR1 is LNHDA and CDR2 is SQIVND (reference sequence). V was trimmed by 6 bases and J by 2 bases, leaving 14 bases between them. CDR3 sequence: CASRIDQGPGNTIYF. Here the CDR3 DNA reads TGTGCCAGTAGGATCGACCAGGGACCTGGAAACACCATATATTTT. The whole variable domain, remainder taken from reference TRBV19 and TRBJ1-3, is DGGITQSPKYLFRKEGQNVTLSCEQNLNHDAMYWYRQDPGQGLRLIYYSQIVNDFQKGDIAEGYSVSREKKESFPLTVTSAQKNPTAFYLCASRIDQGPGNTIYFGEGSWLTVV.

The chain has TRBV28 and TRBJ2-1, with TRBD2 matching over 9 bases. V lost 4 bases to trimming and J lost 3 bases; unmatched junction nucleotides: 4. The CDR3 contains 15 residues. Per the germline V gene, CDR1 is MDHEN and CDR2 is SYDVKM. The CDR3 DNA reads as TGTGCCAGCAGTTACGAGCGGGGGGTCTACAATGAGCAGTTCTTC. It encodes CASSYERGVYNEQFF.

The rearrangement joins TRBV28 to TRBJ2-7, with 7 bases that match TRBD2. The germline gives CDR1 MDHEN, CDR2 SYDVKM. The trim removed 1 base at V and 5 bases at J, leaving 8 bases unmatched. The CDR3 sequence is 15 residues long. For the CDR3, the DNA is TGTGCCAGCAGTTTATTGGGGGGGTTCAATCACGAGCAGTACTTC. It specifies CASSLLGGFNHEQYF.

The chain couples TRBV28 to TRBJ2-7; 9 bases match TRBD1. Germline V gene data show CDR1 as MDHEN and CDR2 as SYDVKM. The ends lost 10 bases at V and 1 base at J; junction bases unmatched: 8. The CDR3 is made up of 14 amino acids. DNA of the CDR3: TGTGCCATTAAGAGGACAGGGGTATCCTACGAGCAGTACTTC. It specifies CAIKRTGVSYEQYF.

This rearrangement joins TRBV6-5 to TRBJ2-3; a weak D match, TRBD2 (5 bases). Trimming stripped 0 bases from V and 9 bases from J, with 10 bases between. The CDR3 contains 13 residues. From germline, CDR1 is MNHEY and CDR2 SVGAGI. The CDR3 DNA follows: TGTGCCAGCAGTTACTCGGCGACGGGGACGCAGTATTTT. Protein: CASSYSATGTQYF.

J is TRBJ2-5 and V is TRBV4-2; 7 bases fit TRBD1. The CDR3 runs to 16 residues. Germline values: CDR1 LGHNA, CDR2 YNFKEQ. V lost 0 bases to trimming and J lost 2 bases; unmatched junction nucleotides: 6. In DNA form, the CDR3 reads TGTGCCAGCAGCCAAGAGACAGGGTGGCTTCAAGAGACCCAGTACTTC. This sequence encodes CASSQETGWLQETQYF.

The J gene is TRBJ2-3, the V gene TRBV23-1; TRBD1 agrees at 8 bases. TRBV23-1 is an ORF, with its function uncertain. V was pared by 3 bases and J by 5 bases, with 7 bases of the junction left unmatched. This CDR3 is built from 15 residues. The DNA of the CDR3 is TGCGCCAGCAGTCAGCGGACAGGGCGTCGAGATACGCAGTATTTT. This translates into CASSQRTGRRDTQYF.

The chain links TRBV28 to TRBJ1-2, with 12 bases matching TRBD1. Germline V CDR1 and CDR2: MDHEN, SYDVKM. Trimming took 1 base from V and 1 from J; bases not matched to a gene: 10. This CDR3 spans 19 amino acids. The CDR3 DNA reads TGTGCCAGCAGTTTATCTTACGGGGACAGGGGGCTGGATAACTATGGCTACACCTTC. Translating gives CASSLSYGDRGLDNYGYTF.

V gene TRBV13 combines with J gene TRBJ2-1; 7 positions agree with TRBD2. The CDR3 length is 16 residues. Per the germline V gene, CDR1 is PRHDT and CDR2 is FYEKMQ (reference sequence). With V trimmed by 2 bases and J by 2 bases, 6 bases remained unmatched. The CDR3 region is CASSLRAGTPYNEQFF. In DNA form, the CDR3 reads TGTGCCAGCAGCTTACGAGCGGGGACCCCCTACAATGAGCAGTTCTTC. Looking up the rest from reference TRBV13 and TRBJ2-1 gives the full variable domain: AAGVIQSPRHLIKEKRETATLKCYPIPRHDTVYWYQQGPGQDPQFLISFYEKMQSDKGSIPDRFSAQQFSDYHSELNMSSLELGDSALYFCASSLRAGTPYNEQFFGPGTRLTVL.

V gene TRBV5-1 combines with J gene TRBJ1-1; 8 bases line up with TRBD1. Germline CDR1 reads SGHRS; CDR2 reads YFSETQ. V shed 4 bases, J shed 2 bases, and the junction held 13 bases outside the gene matches. This CDR3 has 17 residues. The CDR3 DNA is TGCGCCAGCAGCCCAGGACAGGGCGGGACATTAAACACTGAAGCTTTCTTT. As protein: CASSPGQGGTLNTEAFF.

This clone was seen a handful of times. The CDR3 DNA reads as TGTGCCAGCAGCCCCCCCAGCGGGGCCGGGAACACCGGGGAGCTGTTTTTT. Its translation is CASSPPSGAGNTGELFF. V is TRBV9 and J is TRBJ2-2; 7 nucleotides agree with TRBD2. The germline gives CDR1 SGDLS, CDR2 YYNGEE. The CDR3 is 17 residues long. Trimming cost V 4 bases and J 1 base; bases outside gene matches: 10.

The count of this clone is one. The V gene is TRBV9, the J gene TRBJ2-2; unclear D gene. CDR1 and CDR2 from the germline V gene are SGDLS and YYNGEE. Trimming removed 3 bases at V and 0 bases at J, with 9 bases between. There are 15 residues in the CDR3. CDR3 sequence reads: CASSGAATNTGELFF. The CDR3 DNA reads TGTGCCAGCAGCGGTGCGGCGACGAACACCGGGGAGCTGTTTTTT.